Listed below are T cell receptor beta chains from one sample, sequenced in a study of CD8 T cells in Susac syndrome. TCRdb analysed the immunoSEQ multiplex PCR reads with MiXCR anew, one entry per CDR3 protein. The sample includes roughly 330,000 distinct CDR3 sequences, about 92% of them seen just once. What was sequenced was CD4+ T cells from PBMCs. These receptors originate from a human donor with multiple sclerosis. Each CDR3 is given with its conserved first and last residue. D genes are given only for firm matches. The size field is filled for only some rows; it gives once, few, many or a size class.

J	size	V	D	DNA	CDR3
TRBJ1-5	NA	TRBV20-1	NA	TGCAGTGCTAGCACAGGGCATAGCAATCAGCCCCAGCATTTT	CSASTGHSNQPQHF
TRBJ1-2	NA	TRBV20-1	NA	TGCAGTGGGACCTCGGCTGGCAGGTTCTATGGCTACACCTTC	CSGTSAGRFYGYTF
TRBJ2-1	once	TRBV11-1	TRBD2	TGTGCCAGCAGCTTATATAGCGGGGGGGACTACAATGAGCAGTTCTTC	CASSLYSGGDYNEQFF
TRBJ2-2	NA	TRBV5-1	NA	TGCGCCAGCAGCTTCGAAGGTCTGAACACCGGGGAGCTGTTTTTT	CASSFEGLNTGELFF
TRBJ2-1	NA	TRBV4-1	TRBD2	TGCGCCAGCAGCCAAGATATCGGGACTAGCGGGAGGAATGAGCAGTTCTTC	CASSQDIGTSGRNEQFF
TRBJ2-1	NA	TRBV20-1	TRBD2	TGCAGTGCTAGAGGAACTAGCGGGAGTCTGGATGAGCAGTTCTTC	CSARGTSGSLDEQFF
TRBJ1-3	NA	TRBV19	NA	TGTGCCAGTAGTAGGGCAGACTCTGGAAACACCATATATTTT	CASSRADSGNTIYF
TRBJ1-1	NA	TRBV5-1	NA	TGCGCCAGCGGCTTAGGGTCTGCCTCGAACACTGAAGCTTTCTTT	CASGLGSASNTEAFF
TRBJ2-2	NA	TRBV5-4	NA	TGTGCCAGCAGCTTGGGGACACGTCGGAACACCGGGGAGCTGTTTTTT	CASSLGTRRNTGELFF
TRBJ2-7	NA	TRBV5-6	TRBD1	TGTGCCAGCAGCTTAGTTTTCGGGACAGGGCAGTACTTC	CASSLVFGTGQYF
TRBJ2-1	NA	TRBV7-6	TRBD1	TGTGCCAGCAGTAAACAGGGGGGTCGCTACAATGAGCAGTTCTTC	CASSKQGGRYNEQFF
TRBJ2-7	NA	TRBV4-3	TRBD2	TGCGCCAGCAGCCACCTCCGGGGGGAAGGTTCCTACGAGCAGTACTTC	CASSHLRGEGSYEQYF
TRBJ2-5	NA	TRBV7-2	TRBD2	TGTGCCAGCTCGGATAGCGGGAGCGTGGAGACCCAGTACTTC	CASSDSGSVETQYF
TRBJ1-1	once	TRBV13	TRBD1	TGTGCCAGCAGCCCCTCACAGGGGGGAGAAGCTTTCTTT	CASSPSQGGEAFF
TRBJ2-6	NA	TRBV19	NA	TGTGCCAGTAGTATTTCCGGGAGCGGGGCCAACGTCCTGACTTTC	CASSISGSGANVLTF
TRBJ2-2	NA	TRBV18	NA	TGTGCCAGCTCACCAGCCGGGGAGCTGTTTTTT	CASSPAGELFF
TRBJ2-3	NA	TRBV6-6	NA	TGTGCCAGCAGCCCCCCGGCTAGCGATACGCAGTATTTT	CASSPPASDTQYF
TRBJ1-1	NA	TRBV12-3/TRBV12-4	NA	TGTGCCAGCAGGTCCTGGGTGGACACTGAAGCTTTCTTT	CASRSWVDTEAFF
TRBJ2-6	NA	TRBV3-1	NA	TGTGCCAGCAGCCAGTCCAGGTACCCTGGGGCCAACGTCCTGACTTTC	CASSQSRYPGANVLTF
TRBJ2-1	NA	TRBV29-1	TRBD2	TGCAGCGTTGAGGGCGGGAGGGCCGGCAATGAGCAGTTCTTC	CSVEGGRAGNEQFF
TRBJ2-5	NA	TRBV20-1	TRBD2	TGCAGTGCTACCATAGCGGGAGGGCCTGAGACCCAGTACTTC	CSATIAGGPETQYF
TRBJ1-2	NA	TRBV11-1	NA	TGTGCCAGCAGCGCCGGACCCAGAGCTAACTATGGCTACACCTTC	CASSAGPRANYGYTF
TRBJ2-3	NA	TRBV29-1	TRBD1	TGCAGCATTGGACAGGACCTCACAGATACGCAGTATTTT	CSIGQDLTDTQYF
TRBJ1-3	once	TRBV7-2	TRBD1	TGTGCCAGCAGCAAGGGGGCTGGGGACACCATATATTTT	CASSKGAGDTIYF
TRBJ2-5	NA	TRBV7-2	NA	TGTGCCAGCAGCTTAGGGGGCAGGGTGGAGACCCAGTACTTC	CASSLGGRVETQYF
TRBJ1-2	NA	TRBV5-4	TRBD1	TGTGCCAGCAACGGACAGGGGTATGGCTACACCTTC	CASNGQGYGYTF
TRBJ2-7	NA	TRBV19	TRBD2	TGTGCCAGTAGTACATCCCGACTAGCGGGAGGTCCCTACGAGCAGTACTTC	CASSTSRLAGGPYEQYF
TRBJ2-5	NA	TRBV7-2	NA	TGTGCCAGCAGCTTAGGTTCTGGGACTCCTTCCATTCCCCAGTACTTC	CASSLGSGTPSIPQYF
TRBJ1-4	NA	TRBV18	TRBD1	TGTGCCAGCTCACCCCGGGACAGCAAAAATGAAAAACTGTTTTTT	CASSPRDSKNEKLFF
TRBJ2-5	NA	TRBV28	TRBD1	TGTGCCAGCCGGCAACAGGGGGCCGGGGAGACCCAGTACTTC	CASRQQGAGETQYF
TRBJ2-4	NA	TRBV20-1	NA	TGCAGTGCTAGACCCATATCGACAGTCAAAAACATTCAGTACTTC	CSARPISTVKNIQYF
TRBJ1-1	NA	TRBV20-1	NA	TGCAGTGCTAGAGATCCGGGCCGGGGGACATACACTGAAGCTTTCTTT	CSARDPGRGTYTEAFF
TRBJ1-5	NA	TRBV7-2	NA	TGTGCCAGCAGTCCAGGCGGCGGGGGAGGTCAGCCCCAGCATTTT	CASSPGGGGGQPQHF
TRBJ2-2	NA	TRBV7-3	TRBD1	TGTGCCAGCAGCTTCGGGACAGCTTCGAACACCGGGGAGCTGTTTTTT	CASSFGTASNTGELFF
TRBJ2-1	once	TRBV27	NA	TGTGCCAGCAGTTCTCTGCCTGGGGACCGTCAGCAGTTCTTC	CASSSLPGDRQQFF
TRBJ2-5	NA	TRBV12-3/TRBV12-4	NA	TGTGCCAGCAGTTTGGCAGGGTGGGAGACCCAGTACTTC	CASSLAGWETQYF
TRBJ2-2	NA	TRBV9	TRBD2	TGTGCCAGCAGCGTGGTGCCCCGGGGGGGGACCGGGGAGCTGTTTTTT	CASSVVPRGGTGELFF
TRBJ2-5	NA	TRBV19	TRBD1	TGTGCCAGTAGTATCGACAGGGGGCAGGAGACCCAGTACTTC	CASSIDRGQETQYF
TRBJ2-1	NA	TRBV12-3/TRBV12-4	TRBD1	TGTGCCAGCAGTAATAGAGGGACAGGGGGCTACAATGAGCAGTTCTTC	CASSNRGTGGYNEQFF
TRBJ2-3	NA	TRBV9	TRBD2	TGTGCCAGCAGCGAGCCCGAGCGGGGTTTTCAAGATACGCAGTATTTT	CASSEPERGFQDTQYF
TRBJ2-2	NA	TRBV7-9	NA	TGTGCCAGCAGCTTACGAGGGACGGCCGGGGAGCTGTTTTTT	CASSLRGTAGELFF